Following are 19 T cell receptor beta chains from one sample sequenced in a study of blood T cells in healthy people across ages. A J-beta primer mix and a sample-barcoded 5' primer were used in a second PCR of about 7 to 12 cycles. TCRdb fed the 5' RACE reads into MiXCR, producing one record per CDR3 protein. The sample consists of about 1.5 million distinct CDR3 sequences, less than 45% of them appearing once. The specimen sequenced was blood. These TCRs come from a woman under 30 in good health.

A note on this clonotype: The junction differs from germline at one of its ends, possibly a read error. The chain carries TRBV7-8 and TRBJ2-5; 10 bases are shared with TRBD2. Germline-derived CDR1 and CDR2 are SGHVS and FQNEAQ. This CDR3 spans 14 amino acids. The CDR3 sequence is CVSRPLAGQETQYF. In DNA, the CDR3 is TGTGTCAGCAGACCACTAGCGGGGCAAGAGACCCAGTACTTC.

This clonotype was recorded a few times. This sequence joins TRBV12-3 or TRBV12-4 and TRBJ2-1; 7 bases are a match to TRBD2. After removal of 3 bases from V and 0 bases from J, the junction contained 2 bases not matched to a gene. The CDR3 has 15 amino acids. The CDR3 DNA follows: TGTGCCAGCAGTTTGCGGGAGCACTCCTACAATGAGCAGTTCTTC. Amino acids: CASSLREHSYNEQFF.

This clonotype was seen a few times. The CDR3 protein is CASSGGGLQDYNEQFF. CDR3 DNA sequence: TGCGCCAGCTCCGGAGGTGGTCTGCAAGATTACAATGAGCAGTTCTTC. V gene TRBV5-1 combines with J gene TRBJ2-1; maybe TRBD2 (5 bases). Germline V gene data show CDR1 as SGHRS and CDR2 as YFSETQ. Deletions cut 7 bases from V and 4 bases from J, with 21 bases between. The length of the CDR3 is 16 residues.

The CDR3 nucleotides are TGTGCCAGCAGTTACGTATCCGCGGAAAAACTGTTTTTT. Its translation: CASSYVSAEKLFF. The rearrangement uses TRBV6-2 or TRBV6-3 and TRBJ1-4; D remains ambiguous. Trimming took 2 bases from V and 8 from J, leaving 9 bases between them. There are 13 residues in the CDR3. Germline V lookup: CDR1 MNHEY, CDR2 SVGEGT.

J is TRBJ2-5 and V is TRBV9; TRBD1 aligns across 8 bases. This CDR3 is built from 15 residues. V lost 3 bases to trimming and J lost 2 bases; unmatched junction nucleotides: 6. Germline assignment: CDR1 SGDLS and CDR2 YYNGEE. The CDR3 DNA reads as TGTGCCAGCAGCGACAGACAGGGGAGTCAAGAGACCCAGTACTTC. Its protein is CASSDRQGSQETQYF.

This clonotype showed up just a few times. The chain has TRBV7-6 and TRBJ1-2; D ambiguous. The CDR3 is made up of 13 amino acids. Trimming shortened V by 5 bases and J by 7 bases, and 14 bases separated the two germline ends. Germline CDR1 SGHVS, CDR2 FNYEAQ. CDR3 sequence reads: CASSPDGHAGYTF. CDR3 in DNA: TGTGCCAGCAGCCCCGACGGGCATGCTGGCTACACCTTC.

This clonotype was counted a few times. V usage is TRBV4-1 and J usage is TRBJ1-5; a possible D gene is TRBD1 (5 bases). V lost 3 bases to trimming and J lost 4 bases, with 13 bases between them. In germline, CDR1 is MGHRA, CDR2 YSYEKL. This CDR3 has 15 residues. The CDR3 nucleotides are TGCGCCAGCAGCCAGTCATGGGGCGGGAATCAGCCCCAGCATTTT. It codes for CASSQSWGGNQPQHF.

This clonotype was seen a few times. The chain joins TRBV9 to TRBJ2-7; 9 bases are shared with TRBD1. This CDR3 contains 15 residues. Trimming took 4 bases from V and 4 from J; bases not matched to a gene: 9. Per germline, CDR1 SGDLS and CDR2 YYNGEE. CDR3 in DNA: TGTGCCAGCAGCTTAGAGACAGGGGGGGGTTACGAGCAGTACTTC. This sequence encodes CASSLETGGGYEQYF.

The chain combines TRBV27 with TRBJ1-2; 9 positions match TRBD1. Germline values: CDR1 MNHEY, CDR2 SMNVEV (reference sequence). This CDR3 is 14 amino acids long. After removal of 6 bases from V and 4 bases from J, the junction contained 6 bases not matched to a gene. The CDR3 coding sequence is TGTGCCAGCAGACTACAGGGGGCTATCTATGGCTACACCTTC. It translates to CASRLQGAIYGYTF.

On this clonotype itself: Mismatch with germline at one junction end may stem from a read error. V gene TRBV7-9 combines with J gene TRBJ1-4, with 7 bases fitting TRBD1. Germline CDR1 and CDR2: SEHNR and FQNEAQ (reference sequence). The CDR3 has 14 amino acids. This CDR3 is CASSEGQTNEKLVF. CDR3 coding DNA: TGTGCCAGCAGCGAGGGACAGACTAATGAAAAACTGGTTTTT.

This chain links TRBV10-3 with TRBJ2-1; 8 nucleotides match TRBD2. This CDR3 has 15 residues. With V trimmed by 6 bases and J by 8 bases, 12 bases remained unmatched. CDR1 is ENHRY and CDR2 is SYGVKD in the germline V gene. CDR3 DNA: TGTGCCATCAGACCGGGACTAGGTATGGTTGATGAGCAGTTCTTC. This encodes CAIRPGLGMVDEQFF.

The rearrangement uses TRBV7-2 and TRBJ2-3, with D tentatively TRBD2 (6 bases). This CDR3 is 16 amino acids long. V was shortened by 3 bases and J by 1 base, with 14 bases between the two germline ends. Germline CDR1 is SGHTA and CDR2 is FQGNSA. The CDR3 region is CASSFRLETGTDTQYF. The CDR3 coding sequence is TGTGCCAGCAGCTTCAGACTAGAGACTGGCACAGATACGCAGTATTTT.

The rearrangement uses TRBV29-1 and TRBJ2-1; TRBD2 agrees at 9 bases. J lost 7 bases, V lost 7 bases, and 8 bases had no gene match. CDR3 length: 13 amino acids. Germline CDR1 SQVTM, CDR2 ANQGSEA. CDR3 nucleotides: TGCAGCGCAGCCGCGGGACTAGCTAATGAGCAGTTCTTC. Encoded protein: CSAAAGLANEQFF.

This CDR3 reads CASHTGAGYTF. The CDR3 DNA reads as TGTGCCAGCCATACAGGGGCCGGCTACACCTTC. V is TRBV6-6 and J is TRBJ1-2; 7 positions agree with TRBD1. CDR1 and CDR2 (germline): MNHNY, SVGAGI (reference sequence). J lost 8 bases, V lost 8 bases, and 5 bases had no gene match. CDR3 length: 11 amino acids.

The table lists this clonotype with a few counts. This chain connects TRBV12-3 or TRBV12-4 to TRBJ2-3, with D perhaps given as TRBD1 or TRBD2 (5 bases each). Deletions cut 7 bases from V and 6 bases from J, with 11 bases between. The CDR3 sequence is 12 residues long. This CDR3 is CASNQGGDTQYF. CDR3 nucleotides: TGTGCCAGCAATCAGGGCGGGGATACGCAGTATTTT.

The J gene is TRBJ2-1, the V gene TRBV2; D might be TRBD2 (6 bases). The germline gives CDR1 SNHLY, CDR2 FYNNEI. This CDR3 contains 13 residues. V was shortened by 8 bases and J by 8 bases, with 16 bases between the two germline ends. Here the CDR3 DNA reads TGTGCCAGCCTCCTAGCGACAAGCTATGAGCAGTTCTTC. Translation: CASLLATSYEQFF. Combining the CDR3 with reference TRBV2 and TRBJ2-1 gives the whole variable domain EPEVTQTPSHQVTQMGQEVILRCVPISNHLYFYWYRQILGQKVEFLVSFYNNEISEKSEIFDDQFSVERPDGSNFTLKIRSTKLEDSAMYFCASLLATSYEQFFGPGTRLTVL.

As to this clonotype: One end of the junction varies from germline; a read error may be responsible. The chain links TRBV29-1 to TRBJ2-5; 9 nucleotides match TRBD2. The CDR3 extends over 16 amino acids. Germline V lookup: CDR1 SQVTM, CDR2 ANQGSEA. The CDR3 sequence: CGVPPWGLADYNEQYF. The CDR3 nucleotides read TGCGGCGTCCCCCCCTGGGGACTAGCTGACTACAATGAGCAGTACTTC. The complete variable domain, with remaining parts taken from reference TRBV29-1 and TRBJ2-5, reads SAVISQKPSRDICQRGTSLTIQCQVDSQVTMMFWYRQQPGQSLTLIATANQGSEATYESGFVIDKFPISRPNLTFSTLTVSNMSPEDSSIYLCGVPPWGLADYNEQYFGPGTRLLVL.

The chain is built from TRBV20-1 and TRBJ1-1; tentatively, D is TRBD1 (5 bases). This CDR3 has 12 amino acids. CDR1 is DFQATT and CDR2 is SNEGSKA in the germline V gene (reference sequence). V was pared by 0 bases and J by 9 bases, with 11 bases between. The CDR3 DNA is TGCAGTGCTAGAGATAATTGGGGACAAGCTTTCTTT. Translation: CSARDNWGQAFF.

This chain links TRBV28 with TRBJ2-3, with no clear D. The CDR3 is 15 residues long. V was cut by 2 bases and J by 7 bases, with 16 bases left in between. Germline V CDR1 and CDR2: MDHEN, SYDVKM. As DNA, the CDR3 is TGTGCCAGCAGTTTAATGGCAGAAATTACAAATACGCAGTATTTT. Translated, it gives CASSLMAEITNTQYF.